Following are 32 T cell receptor beta chains from one sample sequenced in a study of T cells in localized non-small cell lung cancer. Repertoires were generated with immunoSEQ multiplex PCR, while TCRdb's copy carries only in-frame clones and drops some. The sample yields around 83,000 clones, 87% seen once. The sequences come from peripheral blood, collected before any cancer treatment. All receptors come from a man aged 40-75 years with stage I squamous cell lung carcinoma.

V is TRBV28 and J is TRBJ2-1, with D unclear. This CDR3 comprises 11 residues. Germline V gene sequence: CDR1 MDHEN, CDR2 SYDVKM. Trimming took 6 bases from V and 7 from J, leaving 7 bases between them. Here the CDR3 DNA reads TGTGCCAGCAGGACACCGAATGAGCAGTTCTTC. As protein: CASRTPNEQFF.

The sample holds one count of this clone. The chain joins TRBV5-1 to TRBJ2-1, with 11 positions matching TRBD2. This CDR3 has 15 amino acids. Looked up from germline, CDR1 is SGHRS and CDR2 is YFSETQ. Unmatched junction bases numbered 4, after V lost 5 bases and J lost 3 bases. The CDR3 DNA follows: TGCGCCAGCAGGGCCGGGACTAGCGGCTACAATGAGCAGTTCTTC. It encodes CASRAGTSGYNEQFF.

V gene TRBV7-6 combines with J gene TRBJ2-7; D tentatively fits TRBD1 or TRBD2 (5 bases each). The V gene lost 0 bases and the J gene lost 3 bases, with 15 bases spanning the gap. Germline V gene data show CDR1 as SGHVS and CDR2 as FNYEAQ. The CDR3 is 16 residues long. The CDR3 coding sequence is TGTGCCAGCAGCTTAGCGCTCAGCCCTGGGGGCTACGAGCAGTACTTC. This codes for CASSLALSPGGYEQYF.

The rearrangement links TRBV5-4 to TRBJ1-6; D not resolved. Between the trimmed V and J ends, which lost 0 bases and 7 bases, there was a span of 8 bases. Germline V CDR1 and CDR2: SGHNT, YYREEE (reference sequence). The CDR3 runs to 14 residues. CDR3 DNA sequence: TGTGCCAGCAGCTTGGGAATGGGGAATTCACCCCTCCACTTT. Protein sequence: CASSLGMGNSPLHF.

The chain employs TRBV28 and TRBJ2-1, with D uncertain. Trimming shortened V by 2 bases and J by 7 bases, and 3 bases separated the two germline ends. Looked up from germline, CDR1 is MDHEN and CDR2 is SYDVKM. The CDR3 has 11 residues. CDR3 loop: CASSLRNEQFF. CDR3 DNA: TGTGCCAGCAGTTTAAGGAATGAGCAGTTCTTC. Based on the CDR3 plus reference TRBV28 and TRBJ2-1, the full variable domain is DVKVTQSSRYLVKRTGEKVFLECVQDMDHENMFWYRQDPGLGLRLIYFSYDVKMKEKGDIPEGYSVSREKKERFSLILESASTNQTSMYLCASSLRNEQFFGPGTRLTVL.

V is TRBV6-5 and J is TRBJ1-1, with D maybe TRBD1 (6 bases). V gave up 5 bases and J gave up 5 bases, with 12 bases separating them. This CDR3 comprises 13 residues. Germline CDR1 is MNHEY and CDR2 is SVGAGI. This CDR3 reads CASSGGGRTEAFF. The CDR3 coding sequence is TGTGCCAGCAGTGGGGGCGGTCGGACTGAAGCTTTCTTT.

The chain recombines TRBV7-2 with TRBJ2-3, with unresolved D. V was clipped by 5 bases and J by 5 bases, with 8 bases between them. CDR1 and CDR2 (germline): SGHTA, FQGNSA. The CDR3 sequence is 12 residues long. The CDR3: CASSLVKDTQYF. The DNA for the CDR3 is TGTGCCAGCAGCCTCGTAAAAGATACGCAGTATTTT. The full variable domain, rest sourced from reference TRBV7-2 and TRBJ2-3, is GAGVSQSPSNKVTEKGKDVELRCDPISGHTALYWYRQSLGQGLEFLIYFQGNSAPDKSGLPSDRFSAERTGGSVSTLTIQRTQQEDSAVYLCASSLVKDTQYFGPGTRLTVL.

The CDR3 is CASSASGTGINEQFF. The CDR3 nucleotides read TGTGCCAGCTCAGCGTCCGGGACAGGGATCAATGAGCAGTTCTTC. The chain joins TRBV18 to TRBJ2-1; 9 positions match TRBD1. Germline V gene data show CDR1 as KGHSH and CDR2 as LQKENI. Losses at the gene ends were 5 bases for V and 6 bases for J; bases not matched to a gene: 8. The CDR3 has 15 amino acids.

A single count supports this clone. The chain combines TRBV18 with TRBJ2-3, with 13 bases lining up with TRBD2. This CDR3 comprises 18 residues. Germline V gene data show CDR1 as KGHSH and CDR2 as LQKENI. V lost 1 base, J lost 0 bases, and 4 bases stayed unmatched. The CDR3 reads CASSPQLAGGQSTDTQYF. In DNA, the CDR3 is TGTGCCAGCTCACCACAACTAGCGGGGGGGCAGAGCACAGATACGCAGTATTTT. Based on the CDR3 plus reference TRBV18 and TRBJ2-3, the full variable domain is NAGVMQNPRHLVRRRGQEARLRCSPMKGHSHVYWYRQLPEEGLKFMVYLQKENIIDESGMPKERFSAEFPKEGPSILRIQQVVRGDSAAYFCASSPQLAGGQSTDTQYFGPGTRLTVL.

The chain has TRBV4-2 and TRBJ2-7, with D perhaps assigned TRBD1 or TRBD2 (5 bases each). V lost 1 base and J 1 base, leaving 17 bases between the germline ends. The CDR3 is 17 residues long. CDR1 is LGHNA and CDR2 is YNFKEQ in the germline V gene. CDR3: CASSQVLGDRPSYEQYF. DNA for the CDR3: TGTGCCAGCAGCCAAGTACTAGGGGACCGTCCGTCCTACGAGCAGTACTTC.

The V and J genes are TRBV18 and TRBJ1-1; 8 nucleotides agree with TRBD1. Germline values: CDR1 KGHSH, CDR2 LQKENI. The ends lost 4 bases at V and 4 bases at J; junction bases unmatched: 8. The CDR3 is 15 residues long. The CDR3 DNA follows: TGTGCCAGCTCACTGGGCACAGGGGGGACCACTGAAGCTTTCTTT. This sequence encodes CASSLGTGGTTEAFF.

The chain combines TRBV7-2 with TRBJ2-5; tentative D call: TRBD1 (6 bases). This CDR3 is built from 12 residues. Trimming pared 5 bases from V and 7 bases from J, leaving 11 bases between. Germline V CDR1 and CDR2: SGHTA, FQGNSA. CDR3 residues: CASSRDIGTQYF. CDR3 nucleotides: TGTGCCAGCAGCCGGGACATCGGGACCCAGTACTTC.

Only a few counts were recorded for this clone. V usage is TRBV2 and J usage is TRBJ1-5; D gene unclear. The CDR3 contains 13 residues. The V and J ends lost 7 bases and 0 bases respectively, with 7 bases between them. Germline V gives CDR1 SNHLY, CDR2 FYNNEI. CDR3 in amino acids: CASKGYSNQPQHF. CDR3 DNA: TGTGCCAGCAAAGGTTATAGCAATCAGCCCCAGCATTTT.

The chain is built from TRBV21-1 and TRBJ2-3; the table's TRBD1 call for D was not verified on the DNA. TRBV21-1 is a listed pseudogene. This CDR3 contains 17 residues. The CDR3 is CASSKAGQPWVTDTQYF. The DNA for the CDR3 is TGTGCCAGCAGCAAAGCGGGGCAGCCATGGGTCACAGATACGCAGTATTTT.

The chain carries TRBV6-6 and TRBJ2-7; 10 nucleotides match TRBD1. V dropped 10 bases and J dropped 6; count of bases not matched to a gene: 9. This CDR3 is 13 amino acids long. Looked up from germline, CDR1 is MNHNY and CDR2 is SVGAGI (reference sequence). The chain's CDR3 is CATTRTGGGEQYF. The CDR3 DNA reads as TGTGCCACTACCCGGACAGGGGGAGGCGAGCAGTACTTC.

This rearrangement joins TRBV5-1 to TRBJ2-7, with D hard to call. CDR1 and CDR2 (germline): SGHRS, YFSETQ. The germline V and J ends were trimmed by 0 bases and 3 bases, with 7 bases remaining between them. CDR3 length: 13 amino acids. The CDR3 bases are TGCGCCAGCAGCTTGGCCGGGCACTACGAGCAGTACTTC. This translates into CASSLAGHYEQYF.

This CDR3 is CASSPRGGLQVYNEQFF. The CDR3 bases are TGTGCCAGCAGCCCCCGAGGGGGGTTGCAAGTCTACAATGAGCAGTTCTTC. The chain employs TRBV9 and TRBJ2-1; D tentatively reads TRBD1 or TRBD2 (6 bases each). The CDR3 consists of 17 residues. Germline values: CDR1 SGDLS, CDR2 YYNGEE. The V and J ends lost 4 bases and 3 bases respectively, with 20 bases between them.

The chain couples TRBV7-2 to TRBJ2-7; D uncertain. V dropped 4 bases and J dropped 7 bases, with 14 bases sitting between them. Germline V gene data show CDR1 as SGHTA and CDR2 as FQGNSA. This CDR3 region has 13 residues. The CDR3 coding sequence is TGTGCCAGCAGCTCTCGGACCCGCGGAGAGCAGTACTTC. Amino acids: CASSSRTRGEQYF.

The V call is TRBV19, the J call TRBJ1-5; no firm D call. CDR1 is LNHDA, CDR2 SQIVND, per germline (reference sequence). The CDR3 contains 16 residues. V dropped 4 bases and J dropped 7 bases, with 20 bases sitting between them. The CDR3 is CASSTSHAGRGQPQHF. The CDR3 nucleotides are TGTGCCAGTAGTACCAGCCATGCGGGTCGTGGACAGCCCCAGCATTTT.

The rearrangement links TRBV6-1 to TRBJ1-5; D gene unclear. Trimming took off 2 bases at V and 3 bases at J, with 14 bases between the two ends. Germline V lookup: CDR1 MNHNS, CDR2 SASEGT. This CDR3 region has 16 residues. CDR3: CASSESGGVTNQPQHF. The CDR3 DNA reads TGTGCCAGCAGTGAATCAGGCGGGGTCACCAATCAGCCCCAGCATTTT.

The rearrangement uses TRBV10-3 and TRBJ1-6; TRBD1 might be the D (5 bases). The CDR3 sequence is 16 residues long. Trimming left V 0 bases short and J 6 bases short, with 12 bases between. The germline gives CDR1 ENHRY, CDR2 SYGVKD. Here the CDR3 reads CAISESRQPINSPLHF. The CDR3 region has the DNA TGTGCCATCAGTGAGTCCCGACAGCCGATTAATTCACCCCTCCACTTT.

Here the CDR3 reads CASSNFGGGSNEQFF. In nucleotides, the CDR3 is TGTGCCAGCAGTAATTTTGGCGGGGGCTCCAATGAGCAGTTCTTC. J is TRBJ2-1 and V is TRBV28; D is possibly TRBD2 (7 bases). The germline V gene encodes CDR1 MDHEN and CDR2 SYDVKM. V gave up 5 bases and J gave up 6 bases, with 17 bases separating them. The CDR3 sequence is 15 residues long.

This clone has only one observation. The V and J genes are TRBV19 and TRBJ1-5, with D possibly being TRBD1 (6 bases). The ends were cut back, 5 bases at V and 4 bases at J, with 15 bases in the middle. There are 15 residues in the CDR3. Germline CDR1 is LNHDA and CDR2 is SQIVND (reference sequence). The CDR3 reads CASSRVDRSNQPQHF. The DNA of the CDR3 is TGTGCCAGTAGTCGGGTAGACAGGTCGAATCAGCCCCAGCATTTT.

This chain uses TRBV2 with TRBJ2-6, with TRBD1 identical over 8 bases. The CDR3 contains 19 residues. The germline V gene has CDR1 SNHLY and CDR2 FYNNEI. V dropped 2 bases and J dropped 0; count of bases not matched to a gene: 9. The CDR3: CASSERGQEIFSGANVLTF. The CDR3 DNA reads TGTGCCAGCAGTGAAAGGGGACAGGAAATCTTCTCTGGGGCCAACGTCCTGACTTTC.

The gene calls are TRBV5-4 and TRBJ1-1; a possible D gene is TRBD1 (5 bases). Trimming removed 4 bases from V and 4 bases from J, with 20 bases in between. The germline gives CDR1 SGHNT, CDR2 YYREEE (reference sequence). The CDR3 consists of 16 residues. DNA for the CDR3: TGTGCCAGCAGCCCAGGTAAGCGGGGACGGTCCACTGAAGCTTTCTTT. Its protein is CASSPGKRGRSTEAFF.

The gene calls are TRBV5-1 and TRBJ2-3; 7 bases are shared with TRBD2. The CDR3 is 16 amino acids. CDR1 is SGHRS, CDR2 YFSETQ, per germline. The ends lost 1 base at V and 2 bases at J; junction bases unmatched: 7. The CDR3 nucleotides read TGCGCCAGCAGCTTGATCCTAGCGGTATACACAGATACGCAGTATTTT. Protein sequence: CASSLILAVYTDTQYF.

This chain joins TRBV5-6 and TRBJ1-4; D gene ambiguous. The ends were cut back, 1 base at V and 6 bases at J, with 4 bases in the middle. Per germline, CDR1 SGHDT and CDR2 YYEEEE. CDR3 length: 12 amino acids. CDR3 amino acids: CASSLTDEKLFF. The CDR3 bases are TGTGCCAGCAGCTTGACGGATGAAAAACTGTTTTTT.

The chain couples TRBV7-9 to TRBJ2-2; D perhaps matches TRBD1 (5 bases). The germline V gene has CDR1 SEHNR and CDR2 FQNEAQ (reference sequence). This CDR3 has 16 residues. V shed 11 bases and J shed 8 bases, with 27 bases lying between them. The CDR3 protein is CAGQLTAIARVGELFF. CDR3 bases: TGTGCCGGACAACTGACGGCGATAGCAAGGGTAGGGGAGCTGTTTTTT.

The chain uses TRBV5-1 and TRBJ1-1; 9 nucleotides line up with TRBD1. V was pared by 2 bases and J by 0 bases, with 8 bases of the junction left unmatched. The CDR3 runs 17 residues. The germline V gene encodes CDR1 SGHRS and CDR2 YFSETQ. CDR3 loop: CASSLTGGAPMNTEAFF. The CDR3 coding sequence is TGCGCCAGCAGCTTAACAGGGGGCGCTCCCATGAACACTGAAGCTTTCTTT.

The chain employs TRBV5-4 and TRBJ2-3; TRBD2 aligns across 10 bases. The germline V gene has CDR1 SGHNT and CDR2 YYREEE (reference sequence). Trimming at V came to 4 bases and at J to 5 bases, leaving 10 bases not matched to a gene. The CDR3 runs to 16 residues. The CDR3 bases are TGTGCCAGCAGCCCCCAGCGGGGGGGCCGGATAGATACGCAGTATTTT. It is translated as CASSPQRGGRIDTQYF.

The V and J genes are TRBV19 and TRBJ1-2, with a tentative D call TRBD1 (5 bases). Germline lookup yields CDR1 LNHDA and CDR2 SQIVND (reference sequence). The CDR3 loop spans 18 amino acids. V was shortened by 5 bases and J by 0 bases, with 22 bases between the two germline ends. In DNA, the CDR3 is TGTGCCAGTAGTGCCTATTCGGGCCGTGGGGGAGCTAACTATGGCTACACCTTC. The encoded protein is CASSAYSGRGGANYGYTF.

This sequence joins TRBV5-4 and TRBJ2-3; the match to TRBD2 covers 9 bases. The CDR3 extends over 16 amino acids. J gave up 2 bases and V 1 base, and 5 bases lay outside the gene matches. Germline CDR1 and CDR2: SGHNT and YYREEE (reference sequence). The CDR3 is CASSLKASGDTDTQYF. The CDR3 DNA is TGTGCCAGCAGCTTGAAGGCTAGCGGGGACACAGATACGCAGTATTTT.